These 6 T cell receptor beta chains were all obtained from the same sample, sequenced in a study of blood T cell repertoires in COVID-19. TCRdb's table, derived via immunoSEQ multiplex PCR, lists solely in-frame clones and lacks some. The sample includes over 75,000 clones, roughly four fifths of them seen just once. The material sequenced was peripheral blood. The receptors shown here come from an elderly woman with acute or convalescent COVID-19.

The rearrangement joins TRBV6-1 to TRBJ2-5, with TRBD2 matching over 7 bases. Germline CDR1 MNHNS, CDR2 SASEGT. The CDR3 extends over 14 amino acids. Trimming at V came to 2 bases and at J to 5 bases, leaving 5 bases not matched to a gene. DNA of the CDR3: TGTGCCAGCAGTGAAATGCGGGGGTCGGAGACCCAGTACTTC. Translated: CASSEMRGSETQYF.

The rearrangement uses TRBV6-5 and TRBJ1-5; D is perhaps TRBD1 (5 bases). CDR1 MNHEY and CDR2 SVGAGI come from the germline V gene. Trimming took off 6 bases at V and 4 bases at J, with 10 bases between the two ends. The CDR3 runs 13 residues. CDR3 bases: TGTGCCAGCAGGGGGCAGACAAATCAGCCCCAGCATTTT. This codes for CASRGQTNQPQHF.

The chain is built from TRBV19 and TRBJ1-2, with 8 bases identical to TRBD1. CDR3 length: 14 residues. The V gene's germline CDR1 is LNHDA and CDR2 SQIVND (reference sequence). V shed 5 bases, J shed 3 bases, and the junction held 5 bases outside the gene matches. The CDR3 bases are TGTGCCAGTAGTGTGACAGGGGAGGACTATGGCTACACCTTC. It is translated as CASSVTGEDYGYTF.

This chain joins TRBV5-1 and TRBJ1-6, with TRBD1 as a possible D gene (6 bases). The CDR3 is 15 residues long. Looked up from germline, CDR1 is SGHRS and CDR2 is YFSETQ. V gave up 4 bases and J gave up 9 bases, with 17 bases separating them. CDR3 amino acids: CASSPTTGGSSPLHF. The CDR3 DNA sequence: TGCGCCAGCAGCCCAACGACAGGAGGCTCTTCACCCCTCCACTTT.

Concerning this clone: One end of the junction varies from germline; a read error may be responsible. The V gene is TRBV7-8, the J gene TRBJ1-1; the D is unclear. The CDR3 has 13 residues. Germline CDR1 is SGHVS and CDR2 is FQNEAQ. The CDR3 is CASSSQPNAEAFF. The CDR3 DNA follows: TGTGCCAGCAGCTCACAGCCGAACGCTGAAGCTTTCTTT.

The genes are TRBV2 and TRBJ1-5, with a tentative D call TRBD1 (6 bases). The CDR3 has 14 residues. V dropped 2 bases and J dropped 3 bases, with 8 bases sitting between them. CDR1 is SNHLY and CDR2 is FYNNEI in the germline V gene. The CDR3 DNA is TGTGCCAGCAGTGAACAGGGGTACAATCAGCCCCAGCATTTT. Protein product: CASSEQGYNQPQHF.